Presented here are 5 T cell receptor beta chains from one specimen sequenced in a study of low-dose radiotherapy and immunotherapy resistance in tumors. The time point was: after trial treatment. Treatment defined: LDRT plus nivolumab, ipilimumab, low-dose cyclophosphamide and aspirin (RACIN trial). Priming of first-strand cDNA relied on TRAV- and TRBV-specific primers (covering alpha and beta chains). Amplification, which lasted around 22 PCR cycles, used a constant-region primer and V-primer adapter to amplify TCRs. TCRdb re-analysed the reads in MiXCR, keeping a single row per CDR3 protein. The sample yields around 33,000 distinct CDR3 sequences, around 54% seen once. The specimen was PBMCs, collected after low-dose radiotherapy plus immunotherapy. These receptors came from a male donor with gallbladder cancer.

This clonotype was observed many times. The rearrangement joins TRBV20-1 to TRBJ2-1, with no clear D. Germline values: CDR1 DFQATT, CDR2 SNEGSKA (reference sequence). Trimming removed 7 bases from V and 4 bases from J, with 11 bases in between. The CDR3 sequence is 12 residues long. The CDR3 is CSDVAEYNEQFF. The CDR3 DNA is TGCAGTGATGTTGCGGAGTACAATGAGCAGTTCTTC.

In the case of this clonotype: This likely stems from a read error, as it lies one base from a far larger clone. This chain joins TRBV20-1 and TRBJ2-1, with no clear D. Between the trimmed V and J ends, which lost 1 base and 13 bases, there was a span of 23 bases. From germline, CDR1 is DFQATT and CDR2 SNEGSKA (reference sequence). The CDR3 spans 15 residues. CDR3 region: CSARVPTSAKNIQFF. The CDR3 DNA reads as TGCAGTGCTAGAGTCCCTACTTCAGCCAAAAACATTCAGTTCTTC.

This chain connects TRBV4-3 to TRBJ2-1; D uncertain. V gave up 1 base and J gave up 9 bases, with 13 bases separating them. CDR1 and CDR2 from the germline V gene are LGHNA and YSLEER. CDR3 length equals 14 residues. CDR3 bases: TGCGCCAGCAGCCAAGTTGAAAGGTCGAGTGAGCAGTTCTTC. Amino acid sequence: CASSQVERSSEQFF.

This clonotype was seen at least ten times. The chain links TRBV20-1 to TRBJ2-1, with D perhaps being TRBD1 or TRBD2 (5 bases each). CDR1 is DFQATT, CDR2 SNEGSKA, per germline (reference sequence). Trimming took off 0 bases at V and 7 bases at J, with 13 bases between the two ends. This CDR3 spans 14 amino acids. The CDR3 is CSAREGSGGNEQFF. CDR3 DNA sequence: TGCAGTGCTAGAGAGGGCAGTGGGGGAAATGAGCAGTTCTTC.

The V call is TRBV6-1, the J call TRBJ2-1, with 7 bases that match TRBD2. The germline V gene encodes CDR1 MNHNS and CDR2 SASEGT. V lost 7 bases and J lost 4; bases outside the gene matches: 13. CDR3 size: 16 residues. As DNA, the CDR3 is TGTGCCAGCACCTCTGGTGGGAGGGCCCGGTACAATGAGCAGTTCTTC. This codes for CASTSGGRARYNEQFF.